This T cell receptor (beta chain) was found in a study of T cell clusters in autoimmune cytopenias. One tube held mixed TRB-A and TRB-B primer pools for touch-down PCR. For each CDR3 protein, TCRdb gives one entry from its re-call of the multiplex PCR reads, without DNA. The sample holds some 7,500 distinct CDR3 sequences. TRB was amplified from roughly 250 ng of peripheral blood genomic DNA per sample. This CDR3 contains 14 residues. Looked up from germline, CDR1 is SGHKS and CDR2 is YYEKEE (reference sequence). These data also formed part of another study, on T cell repertoires in aging, cancer and after chemotherapy. That work adds: Pre- and post-chemotherapy samples were paired from chronic lymphocytic leukemia patients treated with fludarabine- or bendamustine-based regimens. Loss of evenness, beyond lost richness, contributed to age-related TCR diversity decline in cancer patients. Lymphoid organ infiltration in hematological cancer patients may impair thymic emigration or peripheral T cell expansion.

J is TRBJ1-1 and V is TRBV5-5. Sequencing input: peripheral blood. The origin of this receptor is a human donor with an autoimmune cytopenia or autoimmune hepatitis (not recorded which). The CDR3 sequence: CASSWDTLNTEAFF. Supplemented by reference TRBV5-5 and TRBJ1-1, the full variable domain reads DAGVTQSPTHLIKTRGQQVTLRCSPISGHKSVSWYQQVLGQGPQFIFQYYEKEERGRGNFPDRFSARQFPNYSSELNVNALLLGDSALYLCASSWDTLNTEAFFGQGTRLTVV.